This passage covers 30 T cell receptor beta chains from one sample sequenced in a study of blood T cells in healthy people across ages. It was with a sample-barcoded 5' primer and a J-beta primer mix that a second PCR of roughly 7 to 12 cycles was run. TCRdb processed the 5' RACE reads anew with MiXCR; each CDR3 protein has one entry. The sample has hundreds of thousands of distinct CDR3 sequences, 53% seen once. The source material was blood. The receptors were gathered from an elderly man in good health.

This clonotype was recorded a few times. V is TRBV7-9 and J is TRBJ2-3, with D tentatively TRBD1 (6 bases). V was cut by 1 base and J by 14 bases, with 37 bases left in between. CDR1 SEHNR and CDR2 FQNEAQ come from the germline V gene (reference sequence). This CDR3 is 20 amino acids long. This chain's CDR3 is CASSLVKLKTEARGDRYAYF. The CDR3 DNA follows: TGTGCCAGCAGCTTAGTTAAGCTGAAGACTGAGGCCAGGGGAGACAGATACGCGTATTTT.

The chain uses TRBV5-5 and TRBJ1-3; D remains unclear. CDR1 is SGHKS, CDR2 YYEKEE, per germline (reference sequence). The V gene lost 4 bases and the J gene lost 2 bases, with 19 bases spanning the gap. This CDR3 is 17 amino acids long. The CDR3 loop reads CASSPALRRGTGNTIYF. The CDR3 DNA is TGTGCCAGCAGCCCTGCCTTGAGGAGAGGGACTGGAAACACCATATATTTT.

This chain's CDR3 is CASSEWTGGYEQYF. As DNA, the CDR3 is TGCGCCAGCAGTGAATGGACAGGGGGCTACGAGCAGTACTTC. The gene calls are TRBV10-1 and TRBJ2-7; 10 bases match TRBD1. CDR1 and CDR2 from the germline V gene are WNHNN and SYGVQD (reference sequence). This CDR3 is 14 amino acids long. The trim removed 3 bases at V and 3 bases at J, leaving 2 bases unmatched.

The chain recombines TRBV10-3 with TRBJ2-5, with 13 bases identical to TRBD2. The assigned J gene may be wrong: the sequence end matches TRBJ2-7 better. Germline CDR1 is ENHRY and CDR2 is SYGVKD. The CDR3 runs 15 residues. CDR3 sequence (DNA): TGTGTCATATCAAGGGGACTAGCGGGATCCATCGAGCAGTACTTC. This codes for CVISRGLAGSIEQYF.

This clonotype was observed a handful of times. This chain connects TRBV20-1 to TRBJ2-7; 7 bases align to TRBD2. The V and J ends lost 0 bases and 3 bases, in that order; junction bases with no gene match: 8. CDR1 and CDR2 (germline): DFQATT, SNEGSKA (reference sequence). The length of the CDR3 is 15 residues. CDR3 sequence reads: CSARDGAGTIYEQYF. In DNA form, the CDR3 reads TGCAGTGCTAGAGACGGAGCGGGGACTATCTACGAGCAGTACTTC.

This clonotype appeared once. The V call is TRBV12-3 or TRBV12-4, the J call TRBJ1-2; 8 bases are a match to TRBD1. V dropped 6 bases and J dropped 2; count of bases not matched to a gene: 8. The CDR3 contains 15 residues. Here the CDR3 DNA reads TGTGCCAGCAGCAAAAACAGGGGGTCGAACTATGGCTACACCTTC. This translates into CASSKNRGSNYGYTF.

V gene TRBV9 combines with J gene TRBJ2-1; the match to TRBD1 covers 8 bases. This CDR3 is 20 amino acids long. Germline trimming cut 0 bases from V and 0 bases from J; bases unmatched to any gene: 14. CDR1 SGDLS and CDR2 YYNGEE come from the germline V gene. For the CDR3, the DNA is TGTGCCAGCAGCGTAGGGGACGGGACAGGCTCACTAAGCTCCTACAATGAGCAGTTCTTC. It translates to CASSVGDGTGSLSSYNEQFF.

This chain links TRBV15 with TRBJ2-7; D remains ambiguous. The V gene's germline CDR1 is LNHNV and CDR2 YYDKDF (reference sequence). The CDR3 is made up of 16 amino acids. Trimming took off 0 bases at V and 8 bases at J, with 20 bases between the two ends. In DNA, the CDR3 is TGTGCCACCAGCAGAGATGTAAGTAAGGCCTCCTTCCAGCAGTACTTC. Its translation: CATSRDVSKASFQQYF.

In this sample, this clonotype turned up a few times. V is TRBV20-1 and J is TRBJ2-1; 10 bases agree with TRBD2. The CDR3 consists of 13 residues. The trim removed 6 bases at V and 8 bases at J, leaving 7 bases unmatched. Germline assignment: CDR1 DFQATT and CDR2 SNEGSKA (reference sequence). CDR3 coding DNA: TGCAGTGCCACCAGCGGGAGGGTGGATGAGCAGTTCTTC. Translated, it gives CSATSGRVDEQFF.

The chain is built from TRBV6-5 and TRBJ1-2; 8 bases match TRBD1. The CDR3 runs to 17 residues. V lost 1 base and J lost 2; bases outside the gene matches: 9. Germline V lookup: CDR1 MNHEY, CDR2 SVGAGI. In nucleotides, the CDR3 is TGTGCCAGCAGTTACTATCCCCGGACAGGGAAGAACTATGGCTACACCTTC. Its translation is CASSYYPRTGKNYGYTF.

This clonotype was picked up a small number of times. The chain employs TRBV20-1 and TRBJ2-1; TRBD2 aligns across 7 bases. Germline CDR1 and CDR2: DFQATT and SNEGSKA (reference sequence). J gave up 7 bases and V 2 bases, and 8 bases lay outside the gene matches. This CDR3 is 14 amino acids long. CDR3 sequence (DNA): TGCAGTGCTAGATCTTGGCAGGGAGGGAATGAGCAGTTCTTC. Amino acid sequence: CSARSWQGGNEQFF.

The table lists this clonotype with a count of one. The V and J genes are TRBV24-1 and TRBJ2-1; 7 bases map to TRBD2. CDR1 KGHDR and CDR2 SFDVKD come from the germline V gene. V trimming: 4 bases; J trimming: 5 bases; junction bases outside the gene matches: 7. CDR3 length equals 15 residues. The CDR3: CATSDPGTKNNEQFF. The CDR3 coding sequence is TGTGCCACCAGTGACCCCGGGACTAAAAACAATGAGCAGTTCTTC.

The CDR3 sequence: CSVATGLAGEREQYF. The CDR3 nucleotides read TGCAGCGTAGCTACTGGACTAGCGGGAGAGCGCGAGCAGTACTTC. The gene calls are TRBV29-1 and TRBJ2-4; 13 bases agree with TRBD2. Near its end, the DNA agrees better with TRBJ2-7, so the J call may be wrong. Germline V gene sequence: CDR1 SQVTM, CDR2 ANQGSEA. The CDR3 runs to 15 residues.

V is TRBV2 and J is TRBJ2-4; 7 bases map to TRBD1. TRBJ2-7 matches the DNA end more closely, so the J call is doubtful. Germline CDR1 is SNHLY and CDR2 is FYNNEI. The CDR3 length is 14 residues. In nucleotides, the CDR3 is TGTGCCAGCGGACCGGGGACAGCGATAGACGAGCAGTACTTC. Translation gives CASGPGTAIDEQYF.

The chain uses TRBV5-1 and TRBJ2-1, with TRBD2 matching over 7 bases. Germline-derived CDR1 and CDR2 are SGHRS and YFSETQ. The CDR3 is 14 residues long. Trimming took 2 bases from V and 4 from J; bases not matched to a gene: 3. CDR3 bases: TGCGCCAGCAGCTTTGGGGGGGAATACAATGAGCAGTTCTTC. Translation: CASSFGGEYNEQFF.

This clonotype showed up just once. This sequence joins TRBV7-6 and TRBJ2-7; weak D call: TRBD2 (5 bases). The germline gives CDR1 SGHVS, CDR2 FNYEAQ. V was cut by 4 bases and J by 7 bases, with 29 bases left in between. This CDR3 is 18 amino acids long. CDR3 protein: CASSYRTAGGSSYNEQYF. In nucleotides, the CDR3 is TGTGCCAGCAGCTACCGGACCGCAGGAGGAAGCTCCTACAATGAGCAGTACTTC.

The chain employs TRBV29-1 and TRBJ2-7, with a weak D call TRBD1 (5 bases). Germline V gives CDR1 SQVTM, CDR2 ANQGSEA. The V and J ends lost 3 bases and 3 bases respectively, with 9 bases between them. CDR3 size: 12 residues. For the CDR3, the DNA is TGCAGCGTTGAGGCAGGGAACTACGAGCAGTACTTC. Translated: CSVEAGNYEQYF.

Comments on this clonotype: Its ends do not fully match the called genes, so a read error is possible. The chain carries TRBV6-5 and TRBJ2-5, with 8 bases fitting TRBD2. This CDR3 is built from 15 residues. CDR1 and CDR2 from the germline V gene are MNHEY and SVGAGI. Here the CDR3 DNA reads TGTGCCGGCAGCAAACTTGGGGGCGCGGGGGGCAGTGTGTACTTC. Amino acids: CAGSKLGGAGGSVYF.

The V call is TRBV5-1, the J call TRBJ2-3; 12 nucleotides line up with TRBD2. The junction had 3 bases not matched to a gene; V was cut back by 0 bases and J by 4 bases. In germline, CDR1 is SGHRS, CDR2 YFSETQ. The CDR3 consists of 16 residues. CDR3 in DNA: TGCGCCAGCAGCTTGGGACTAGCGGGAGTGGCAGATACGCAGTATTTT. Encoded protein: CASSLGLAGVADTQYF.

The V call is TRBV4-3, the J call TRBJ2-7; D unresolved. V shed 4 bases and J shed 1 base, with 14 bases lying between them. The CDR3 has 15 amino acids. The germline V gene encodes CDR1 LGHNA and CDR2 YSLEER. In DNA form, the CDR3 reads TGCGCCAGCAGCCCGAACCGGGCCACATCCTACGAGCAGTACTTC. This codes for CASSPNRATSYEQYF.

V is TRBV24-1 and J is TRBJ2-1; D is unresolved. The CDR3 length is 15 residues. CDR1 is KGHDR and CDR2 is SFDVKD in the germline V gene. V lost 2 bases to trimming and J lost 0 bases, with 7 bases between them. As DNA, the CDR3 is TGTGCCACCAGTGATTCCAGGCACTCCTACAATGAGCAGTTCTTC. Its protein product is CATSDSRHSYNEQFF.

The chain carries TRBV4-2 and TRBJ1-6; D might be TRBD1 (5 bases). With 0 bases removed from V and 6 bases from J, the gap between germline ends came to 9 bases. The CDR3 contains 15 residues. Germline-derived CDR1 and CDR2 are LGHNA and YNFKEQ. The CDR3 region is CASSQEQDLNSPLHF. CDR3 in DNA: TGTGCCAGCAGCCAAGAACAGGACCTTAATTCACCCCTCCACTTT.

This clonotype was detected only once. V is TRBV4-2 and J is TRBJ2-1; D gene ambiguous. V shed 0 bases and J shed 8 bases, with 17 bases lying between them. Looked up from germline, CDR1 is LGHNA and CDR2 is YNFKEQ. This CDR3 region has 16 residues. For the CDR3, the DNA is TGTGCCAGCAGCCAAGAAGCCAGTGGGGAAGAAGATGAGCAGTTCTTC. This translates into CASSQEASGEEDEQFF.

This rearrangement joins TRBV7-2 to TRBJ2-3; no reliable D call. Germline V lookup: CDR1 SGHTA, CDR2 FQGNSA. The CDR3 covers 14 residues. V lost 3 bases and J lost 2, with 9 bases in between. The CDR3 DNA sequence: TGTGCCAGCAGCTTGAACAGACACACAGATACGCAGTATTTT. Encoded protein: CASSLNRHTDTQYF. The full variable domain, with the rest looked up from reference TRBV7-2 and TRBJ2-3, is GAGVSQSPSNKVTEKGKDVELRCDPISGHTALYWYRQSLGQGLEFLIYFQGNSAPDKSGLPSDRFSAERTGGSVSTLTIQRTQQEDSAVYLCASSLNRHTDTQYFGPGTRLTVL.

This clonotype has more than one count but fewer than ten. The chain combines TRBV5-1 with TRBJ2-7; 7 nucleotides match TRBD1. CDR1 is SGHRS and CDR2 is YFSETQ in the germline V gene. Trimming removed 0 bases from V and 5 bases from J; junction bases left unmatched: 11. The CDR3 runs to 16 residues. The CDR3 here is CASSLGQRQGVDEQYF. CDR3 DNA sequence: TGCGCCAGCAGCTTGGGTCAACGACAGGGTGTCGACGAGCAGTACTTC.

The V and J genes are TRBV20-1 and TRBJ2-1; 10 bases map to TRBD2. Germline-derived CDR1 and CDR2 are DFQATT and SNEGSKA (reference sequence). This CDR3 has 14 amino acids. The ends lost 6 bases at V and 6 bases at J; junction bases unmatched: 8. The CDR3 sequence is CSAPAGTSANEQFF. CDR3 coding DNA: TGCAGTGCGCCGGCCGGGACTAGCGCCAATGAGCAGTTCTTC.

The chain joins TRBV29-1 to TRBJ2-3; D perhaps matches TRBD2 (6 bases). V lost 4 bases and J lost 5, with 7 bases in between. The CDR3 covers 11 residues. The germline gives CDR1 SQVTM, CDR2 ANQGSEA. The CDR3 DNA reads TGCAGCGTTGGGGGGGAAGATACGCAGTATTTT. Its translation is CSVGGEDTQYF.

This clonotype has more than one count but fewer than ten. The CDR3 loop reads CASSLFGSGNTEAFF. CDR3 DNA sequence: TGTGCCAGCAGTCTCTTTGGGTCCGGGAACACTGAAGCTTTCTTT. This rearrangement joins TRBV11-2 to TRBJ1-1, with D unclear. The V and J ends lost 6 bases and 1 base respectively, with 15 bases between them. The CDR3 is made up of 15 amino acids. CDR1 and CDR2 (germline): SGHAT, FQNNGV.

This chain links TRBV3-1 with TRBJ2-3; D is unclear. Germline V CDR1 and CDR2: LGHDT, YNNKEL (reference sequence). V was pared by 0 bases and J by 14 bases, with 21 bases between. CDR3 length equals 15 residues. DNA of the CDR3: TGTGCCAGCAGCCAAGATGTACTACCGGCGAGATACGCGTATTTT. Encoded protein: CASSQDVLPARYAYF.

The CDR3 here is CASSLEDRANEQFF. The CDR3 DNA is TGCGCCAGCAGCTTGGAGGACAGGGCTAATGAGCAGTTCTTC. V usage is TRBV5-1 and J usage is TRBJ2-1; 8 bases match TRBD1. V trimming: 0 bases; J trimming: 7 bases; junction bases outside the gene matches: 3. The CDR3 spans 14 residues. Per the germline V gene, CDR1 is SGHRS and CDR2 is YFSETQ.